This TCR beta chain was retrieved from a study of cytomegalovirus exposure and HLA in healthy donors. The PCR used 60 Vbeta and 13 Jbeta primers. Repertoires were generated with immunoSEQ multiplex PCR, while TCRdb's copy carries only in-frame clones and drops some. The table lists over 150,000 clones, 68% of them singletons. Germline V gene lookup returns CDR1 KGHSH and CDR2 LQKENI. The V end was cut by 2 bases, the J end by 0 bases, with 11 bases between. CDR3 length: 17 amino acids. The TCR originated in a woman younger than 30 in good health and CMV-seropositive. Sequencing used PBMCs. The rearrangement links TRBV18 to TRBJ2-6; possibly TRBD1 for D (6 bases). DNA for the CDR3: TGTGCCAGCTCACCAACAGGGATGTTCTCTGGGGCCAACGTCCTGACTTTC. It specifies CASSPTGMFSGANVLTF.